The next 24 T cell receptor beta chains were all read from a single sample in a study of blood T cell repertoires in COVID-19. Using immunoSEQ multiplex PCR, the repertoire was profiled, and TCRdb retains in-frame clones only, with some absent. The sample includes fewer than 300,000 clones, 80% to 90% seen only once; the top ten take roughly 4%. Sample: PBMCs or T cells enriched from blood (not recorded which). These TCRs come from a young woman who had recovered from COVID-19.

The CDR3 DNA is TGTGCCAGCAGCCCCGGGGGTGACATGAACACTGAAGCTTTCTTT. Translated, it gives CASSPGGDMNTEAFF. V is TRBV9 and J is TRBJ1-1, with TRBD1 as a possible D gene (5 bases). The CDR3 is made up of 15 amino acids. Trimming took off 4 bases at V and 0 bases at J, with 13 bases between the two ends. Germline V gene data show CDR1 as SGDLS and CDR2 as YYNGEE. The whole variable domain, remainder taken from reference TRBV9 and TRBJ1-1, is DSGVTQTPKHLITATGQRVTLRCSPRSGDLSVYWYQQSLDQGLQFLIQYYNGEERAKGNILERFSAQQFPDLHSELNLSSLELGDSALYFCASSPGGDMNTEAFFGQGTRLTVV.

The chain joins TRBV7-8 to TRBJ2-7; D is uncertain. Per germline, CDR1 SGHVS and CDR2 FQNEAQ. The CDR3 runs to 13 residues. The V and J ends lost 7 bases and 4 bases respectively, with 14 bases between them. In DNA, the CDR3 is TGTGCCAGCACCCGAACCGTCGGGTACGAGCAGTACTTC. Translation: CASTRTVGYEQYF.

V usage is TRBV19 and J usage is TRBJ2-7, with 7 bases lining up with TRBD2. After removal of 5 bases from V and 6 bases from J, the junction contained 10 bases not matched to a gene. Germline CDR1 reads LNHDA; CDR2 reads SQIVND (reference sequence). The CDR3 is made up of 14 amino acids. CDR3 protein: CASSGASGSGEQYF. The CDR3 region has the DNA TGTGCCAGTAGTGGTGCTAGCGGTTCCGGCGAGCAGTACTTC. Full variable domain (rest looked up from reference TRBV19 and TRBJ2-7): DGGITQSPKYLFRKEGQNVTLSCEQNLNHDAMYWYRQDPGQGLRLIYYSQIVNDFQKGDIAEGYSVSREKKESFPLTVTSAQKNPTAFYLCASSGASGSGEQYFGPGTRLTVT.

The chain has TRBV30 and TRBJ2-1; no definite D call. Trimming shortened V by 3 bases and J by 9 bases, and 15 bases separated the two germline ends. The germline V gene encodes CDR1 GTSNPN and CDR2 SVGIG (reference sequence). CDR3 length equals 13 residues. CDR3 protein: CAWSAEVVVEQFF. The CDR3 DNA sequence: TGTGCCTGGAGCGCAGAGGTGGTCGTTGAGCAGTTCTTC. The full variable domain, its missing parts supplied by reference TRBV30 and TRBJ2-1, is SQTIHQWPATLVQPVGSPLSLECTVEGTSNPNLYWYRQAAGRGLQLLFYSVGIGQISSEVPQNLSASRPQDRQFILSSKKLLLSDSGFYLCAWSAEVVVEQFFGPGTRLTVL.

The chain employs TRBV5-4 and TRBJ2-7, with D possibly matching TRBD2 (6 bases). Germline V gene data show CDR1 as SGHNT and CDR2 as YYREEE (reference sequence). This CDR3 comprises 14 residues. V was trimmed by 4 bases and J by 0 bases, leaving 11 bases between them. DNA of the CDR3: TGTGCCAGCAGCCAGTGGGGACTCTCCTACGAGCAGTACTTC. Translated: CASSQWGLSYEQYF.

The rearrangement joins TRBV10-2 to TRBJ1-2; D is perhaps TRBD1 (5 bases). Germline V gives CDR1 WSHSY, CDR2 SAAADI. The CDR3 runs to 13 residues. V was pared by 2 bases and J by 8 bases, with 12 bases between. CDR3 protein: CASSEPGLRGYTF. For the CDR3, the DNA is TGCGCCAGCAGTGAGCCGGGACTGCGGGGCTACACCTTC.

The J gene is TRBJ1-6, the V gene TRBV28; TRBD1 matches at 8 bases. V gave up 3 bases and J gave up 5 bases; unmatched junction bases: 3. This CDR3 is built from 15 residues. The germline V gene has CDR1 MDHEN and CDR2 SYDVKM. In nucleotides, the CDR3 is TGTGCCAGCAGTTTCACGGACAGGGATAATTCACCCCTCCACTTT. This sequence encodes CASSFTDRDNSPLHF.

The chain uses TRBV2 and TRBJ2-6; D uncertain. The V end was cut by 11 bases, the J end by 1 base, with 9 bases between. Germline CDR1 SNHLY, CDR2 FYNNEI. There are 13 residues in the CDR3. The CDR3, as DNA: TGTGCCCGGAGCCTTTCTGGGGCCAACGTCCTGACTTTC. It codes for CARSLSGANVLTF. Using reference TRBV2 and TRBJ2-6 for the parts outside the CDR3, the full variable domain is EPEVTQTPSHQVTQMGQEVILRCVPISNHLYFYWYRQILGQKVEFLVSFYNNEISEKSEIFDDQFSVERPDGSNFTLKIRSTKLEDSAMYFCARSLSGANVLTFGAGSRLTVL.

The rearrangement uses TRBV6-5 and TRBJ1-2, with 7 bases fitting TRBD1. The V gene's germline CDR1 is MNHEY and CDR2 SVGAGI. This CDR3 contains 15 residues. J lost 0 bases, V lost 6 bases, and 7 bases had no gene match. CDR3 in amino acids: CASRSGQVSNYGYTF. In DNA, the CDR3 is TGTGCCAGCAGATCTGGACAGGTCTCTAACTATGGCTACACCTTC.

V is TRBV19 and J is TRBJ1-1; possible D gene TRBD1, 5 bases. Trimming cost V 2 bases and J 4 bases, with 14 bases left between them. The V gene's germline CDR1 is LNHDA and CDR2 SQIVND (reference sequence). This CDR3 comprises 15 residues. As DNA, the CDR3 is TGTGCCAGTAGTATACCCGGGGGAGGGGCCACTGAAGCTTTCTTT. The encoded protein is CASSIPGGGATEAFF.

This chain links TRBV5-1 with TRBJ1-2; D is perhaps TRBD1 (6 bases). From germline, CDR1 is SGHRS and CDR2 YFSETQ. Trimming took off 0 bases at V and 6 bases at J, with 6 bases between the two ends. This CDR3 region has 12 residues. The CDR3 DNA sequence: TGCGCCAGCAGCTTGGACAGGGATGGCTACACCTTC. Protein: CASSLDRDGYTF.

The rearrangement joins TRBV25-1 to TRBJ2-1; 12 bases map to TRBD2. The junction had 4 bases not matched to a gene; V was cut back by 6 bases and J by 1 base. The CDR3 spans 16 residues. Germline CDR1 is MGHDK and CDR2 is SYGVNS. The CDR3 DNA reads TGTGCCAGCAGCTCGACTAGCGGGAGTTCCTACAATGAGCAGTTCTTC. Translated, it gives CASSSTSGSSYNEQFF.

As concerns this clone: The sample holds other DNA sequences that translate to the same CDR3. The rearrangement links TRBV9 to TRBJ2-5; 8 bases are shared with TRBD2. The CDR3 consists of 14 residues. J was trimmed by 2 bases and V by 1 base; bases with no gene match: 1. Germline lookup yields CDR1 SGDLS and CDR2 YYNGEE. CDR3 protein: CASSVSGGQETQYF. CDR3 DNA: TGTGCCAGCAGCGTAAGCGGGGGACAAGAGACCCAGTACTTC.

The chain joins TRBV9 to TRBJ2-7, with a weak D call TRBD1 (5 bases). The CDR3 runs to 15 residues. The V gene's germline CDR1 is SGDLS and CDR2 YYNGEE. V was pared by 3 bases and J by 4 bases, with 17 bases between. The CDR3 here is CASSALDNPLYEQYF. CDR3 DNA sequence: TGTGCCAGCAGCGCCCTGGACAACCCCCTTTACGAGCAGTACTTC.

The chain links TRBV5-4 to TRBJ1-2; 8 positions match TRBD1. Germline CDR1 SGHNT, CDR2 YYREEE (reference sequence). Trimming removed 3 bases from V and 3 bases from J; junction bases left unmatched: 10. The CDR3 is made up of 16 amino acids. CDR3 sequence: CASSSDREQNDYGYTF. The CDR3 bases are TGTGCCAGCAGCTCGGACAGGGAACAAAACGACTATGGCTACACCTTC.

The chain has TRBV11-2 and TRBJ1-2; D is unresolved. Trimming cost V 8 bases and J 8 bases, with 21 bases left between them. The CDR3 is made up of 14 amino acids. Germline CDR1 reads SGHAT; CDR2 reads FQNNGV. Here the CDR3 reads CASRSVGAEGGYTF. The CDR3 DNA is TGTGCCAGCCGGTCGGTGGGCGCAGAGGGAGGCTACACCTTC.

V gene TRBV18 combines with J gene TRBJ2-3, with a tentative D call TRBD2 (6 bases). CDR3 length equals 14 residues. Trimming left V 0 bases short and J 6 bases short, with 10 bases between. CDR1 is KGHSH, CDR2 LQKENI, per germline. The CDR3 DNA sequence: TGTGCCAGCTCACCACCGAATGGAGGGGATACGCAGTATTTT. It specifies CASSPPNGGDTQYF.

V and J are TRBV27 and TRBJ2-2; maybe TRBD2 (6 bases). Germline V gene sequence: CDR1 MNHEY, CDR2 SMNVEV (reference sequence). The ends were cut back, 2 bases at V and 5 bases at J, with 15 bases in the middle. The CDR3 extends over 16 amino acids. This CDR3 reads CASSLLSGRGTGELFF. The CDR3 bases are TGTGCCAGCAGTTTACTTAGCGGAAGGGGTACCGGGGAGCTGTTTTTT.

The chain employs TRBV2 and TRBJ1-5; 8 nucleotides align to TRBD1. The CDR3 totals 15 residues. Germline CDR1 and CDR2: SNHLY and FYNNEI. The J segment lost 2 bases and the V segment lost 6 bases, leaving 6 bases of the junction unmatched. CDR3 sequence reads: CASSLGQGRNQPQHF. The CDR3, as DNA: TGTGCCAGCAGCCTTGGACAGGGACGCAATCAGCCCCAGCATTTT.

The chain joins TRBV11-2 to TRBJ2-1, with TRBD2 matching 9 bases. The ends lost 6 bases at V and 0 bases at J; junction bases unmatched: 6. Germline V gives CDR1 SGHAT, CDR2 FQNNGV. The CDR3 covers 16 residues. The CDR3 DNA reads as TGTGCCAGCAGTTCTAGCGGGGATCGCTCCTACAATGAGCAGTTCTTC. This codes for CASSSSGDRSYNEQFF.

The genes are TRBV30 and TRBJ1-1; no clear D. The V end was cut by 0 bases, the J end by 10 bases, with 12 bases between. The CDR3 totals 12 residues. The germline V gene has CDR1 GTSNPN and CDR2 SVGIG (reference sequence). CDR3 nucleotides: TGTGCCTGGAGTGTAAGCCGCTCGGGAGCTTTCTTT. It yields the protein CAWSVSRSGAFF.

V and J are TRBV7-9 and TRBJ1-6; D may be TRBD1 (6 bases). The V end was cut by 0 bases, the J end by 11 bases, with 14 bases between. The CDR3 runs 15 residues. Germline CDR1 is SEHNR and CDR2 is FQNEAQ (reference sequence). The CDR3 sequence: CASSLAAGARPPLHF. In nucleotides, the CDR3 is TGTGCCAGCAGCTTAGCCGCAGGGGCTCGACCACCCCTCCACTTT.

The CDR3 spells CASSGLTGDKETQYF. The DNA of the CDR3 is TGTGCCAGCTCAGGATTGACAGGGGATAAAGAGACCCAGTACTTC. The rearrangement links TRBV18 to TRBJ2-5; 8 bases match TRBD1. V lost 5 bases to trimming and J lost 3 bases; unmatched junction nucleotides: 8. The CDR3 is 15 amino acids. From germline, CDR1 is KGHSH and CDR2 LQKENI.

The chain has TRBV19 and TRBJ1-4; D not resolved. The V gene's germline CDR1 is LNHDA and CDR2 SQIVND (reference sequence). V was trimmed by 5 bases and J by 4 bases, leaving 17 bases between them. The CDR3 consists of 16 residues. The CDR3 is CASSSVGPTFNEKLFF. CDR3 in DNA: TGTGCCAGTAGTTCCGTCGGTCCAACTTTTAATGAAAAACTGTTTTTT. The variable domain in full, with the rest retrieved from reference TRBV19 and TRBJ1-4, is DGGITQSPKYLFRKEGQNVTLSCEQNLNHDAMYWYRQDPGQGLRLIYYSQIVNDFQKGDIAEGYSVSREKKESFPLTVTSAQKNPTAFYLCASSSVGPTFNEKLFFGSGTQLSVL.